The 16 T cell receptor beta chains below come from one sample, sequenced in a study of Ad26.COV2.S vaccination and SARS-CoV-2 variants. Sequenced by immunoSEQ multiplex PCR; TCRdb stores in-frame clones only, minus some. The table lists approximately 300,000 clones, about 86% of them singletons, with 1.5% to 2.5% in the top ten. Treatment denoted: 19 received Ad26.COV2.S at low or high dose, single or two shots; about five received placebo; per-sample allocation not given. Collection of the samples took place on day 63 after the first injection of vaccine or placebo. The sample was peripheral blood, taken in a trial of Ad26.COV2.S vaccine versus placebo. The receptors shown here come from a person aged 18-65 years who received the Ad26.COV2.S COVID-19 vaccine or a placebo.

The V call is TRBV5-6, the J call TRBJ2-2; a weak D match, TRBD1 (6 bases). Germline V gene sequence: CDR1 SGHDT, CDR2 YYEEEE. Trimming shortened V by 2 bases and J by 4 bases, and 18 bases separated the two germline ends. This CDR3 has 17 amino acids. This CDR3 is CASSLTLDSLGTGELFF. The CDR3 nucleotides are TGTGCCAGCAGCTTAACTCTGGACAGCTTGGGCACCGGGGAGCTGTTTTTT.

The chain recombines TRBV5-6 with TRBJ1-2, with 9 bases that match TRBD1. The length of the CDR3 is 16 residues. Trimming cost V 5 bases and J 3 bases; bases outside gene matches: 11. Germline V lookup: CDR1 SGHDT, CDR2 YYEEEE. The CDR3 spells CASRGTGSGLDYGYTF. CDR3 coding DNA: TGTGCCAGCAGAGGGACAGGGAGTGGGTTGGACTATGGCTACACCTTC.

The chain couples TRBV28 to TRBJ1-6; D is unresolved. CDR1 and CDR2 from the germline V gene are MDHEN and SYDVKM. Trimming left V 2 bases short and J 0 bases short, with 11 bases between. CDR3 length equals 17 residues. The CDR3 here is CASSLGTVSSYNSPLHF. The DNA for the CDR3 is TGTGCCAGCAGTTTAGGTACGGTGAGCTCCTATAATTCACCCCTCCACTTT.

The chain links TRBV6-1 to TRBJ2-5; TRBD1 is a possible D gene (6 bases). The CDR3 length is 16 residues. Trimming left V 4 bases short and J 5 bases short, with 20 bases between. From germline, CDR1 is MNHNS and CDR2 SASEGT. The CDR3 region is CASSVTGRGPGETQYF. The CDR3 DNA reads TGTGCCAGCAGTGTAACCGGCAGGGGTCCGGGGGAGACCCAGTACTTC.

CDR3 in amino acids: CASSPSYNEQFF. The CDR3 DNA is TGTGCCAGCAGTCCATCTTACAATGAGCAGTTCTTC. The V call is TRBV6-5, the J call TRBJ2-1; unclear D gene. Looked up from germline, CDR1 is MNHEY and CDR2 is SVGAGI. The CDR3 covers 12 residues. V was cut by 5 bases and J by 4 bases, with 6 bases left in between.

The chain has TRBV6-5 and TRBJ2-1; D unclear. V was pared by 8 bases and J by 7 bases, with 15 bases between. The CDR3 loop spans 13 amino acids. Germline V gene lookup returns CDR1 MNHEY and CDR2 SVGAGI. CDR3 region: CASAKLIQNEQFF. CDR3 nucleotides: TGTGCCAGCGCTAAACTAATCCAAAATGAGCAGTTCTTC.

This chain connects TRBV12-1 to TRBJ2-7. TRBV12-1 represents a pseudogene. This CDR3 has 10 residues. CDR3 amino acids: CASRRYEQYF. Here the CDR3 DNA reads TGTGCCAGCAGACGTTACGAGCAGTACTTC.

This sequence joins TRBV6-5 and TRBJ2-7; D gene uncertain. Germline loops: CDR1 MNHEY, CDR2 SVGAGI. Trimming removed 10 bases at V and 0 bases at J, with 13 bases between. The CDR3 has 13 amino acids. In nucleotides, the CDR3 is TGTGCCACCGTGTCCCCTATCTCCTACGAGCAGTACTTC. Protein sequence: CATVSPISYEQYF.

V and J are TRBV7-2 and TRBJ1-2; no clear D gene. Trimming took 0 bases from V and 8 from J, leaving 13 bases between them. Germline V gene data show CDR1 as SGHTA and CDR2 as FQGNSA. The CDR3 has 14 amino acids. CDR3 in amino acids: CASSLAGPPRGYTF. CDR3 nucleotides: TGTGCCAGCAGCTTAGCGGGCCCCCCACGGGGCTACACCTTC. Complete variable domain (other parts from reference TRBV7-2 and TRBJ1-2): GAGVSQSPSNKVTEKGKDVELRCDPISGHTALYWYRQSLGQGLEFLIYFQGNSAPDKSGLPSDRFSAERTGGSVSTLTIQRTQQEDSAVYLCASSLAGPPRGYTFGSGTRLTVV.

The genes are TRBV6-5 and TRBJ1-3; 7 positions agree with TRBD1. The germline CDR1 and CDR2 sequences are MNHEY and SVGAGI. This CDR3 has 15 amino acids. J was trimmed by 0 bases and V by 7 bases; bases with no gene match: 6. CDR3 coding DNA: TGTGCCAGCACCCCGGGGACAGTCTCTGGAAACACCATATATTTT. Its translation is CASTPGTVSGNTIYF.

The rearrangement links TRBV10-3 to TRBJ2-3; 7 bases are a match to TRBD2. Trimming at V came to 8 bases and at J to 4 bases, leaving 3 bases not matched to a gene. Germline V gene lookup returns CDR1 ENHRY and CDR2 SYGVKD. This CDR3 region has 12 residues. The CDR3, as DNA: TGTGCCATCGCGGGGGACGCAGATACGCAGTATTTT. It is translated as CAIAGDADTQYF.

This clone was detected many times. J is TRBJ2-1 and V is TRBV2, with D possibly TRBD1 on 6 matching bases. The CDR3 is 12 residues long. Germline V lookup: CDR1 SNHLY, CDR2 FYNNEI. Trimming cost V 6 bases and J 12 bases, with 15 bases left between them. In DNA form, the CDR3 reads TGTGCCAGCAGGGGCACAGGGTGGACGCAGTTCTTC. Its translation is CASRGTGWTQFF.

The chain recombines TRBV5-1 with TRBJ1-5; no clear D gene. This CDR3 contains 16 residues. V lost 0 bases and J 2 bases, leaving 12 bases between the germline ends. The germline V gene encodes CDR1 SGHRS and CDR2 YFSETQ. The CDR3 sequence is CASSLDGGLGNQPQHF. The CDR3 bases are TGCGCCAGCAGCTTGGATGGCGGCTTAGGCAATCAGCCCCAGCATTTT.

The CDR3 loop is CASSQGGAGLNSPLHF. CDR3 nucleotides: TGCGCCAGCAGCCAAGGGGGCGCAGGGCTTAATTCACCCCTCCACTTT. The chain joins TRBV4-3 to TRBJ1-6; weak D call: TRBD1 (5 bases). The CDR3 is 16 residues long. Germline V gene data show CDR1 as LGHNA and CDR2 as YSLEER. V gave up 1 base and J gave up 6 bases, with 13 bases separating them.

The gene calls are TRBV6-5 and TRBJ1-5; no definite D call. V lost 1 base and J 6 bases, leaving 4 bases between the germline ends. The CDR3 is made up of 12 amino acids. CDR1 MNHEY and CDR2 SVGAGI come from the germline V gene. The CDR3 region has the DNA TGTGCCAGCAGTTACTGGGGTCAGCCCCAGCATTTT. It translates to CASSYWGQPQHF.

The chain carries TRBV4-1 and TRBJ2-1; 9 positions match TRBD2. Germline values: CDR1 MGHRA, CDR2 YSYEKL. Trimming removed 4 bases from V and 3 bases from J; junction bases left unmatched: 7. The CDR3 spans 16 residues. CDR3 bases: TGCGCCAGCAGCCCAATAGCGGGGGCCCTCTACAATGAGCAGTTCTTC. It encodes CASSPIAGALYNEQFF.